The TCR beta chain described here comes from a study of cytomegalovirus exposure and HLA in healthy donors. V gave up 7 bases and J gave up 4 bases; unmatched junction bases: 6. This CDR3 is built from 13 residues. Germline CDR1 reads SNHLY; CDR2 reads FYNNEI. Sequenced by immunoSEQ multiplex PCR; TCRdb stores in-frame clones only, minus some. This table holds roughly 120,000 clones, 86% found once. Sequenced: PBMCs. The receptor was derived from a man aged 18 to 29 in good health and CMV-seronegative. The chain combines TRBV2 with TRBJ1-2; 7 positions agree with TRBD1. The CDR3 DNA follows: TGTGCCAGCATAGCCGGGACAGCCTATGGCTACACCTTC. It codes for CASIAGTAYGYTF.